This T cell receptor (beta chain) was sequenced for a study of blood T cell repertoires in COVID-19. Participant-reported clinical history was the basis for cohort assignment. Profiled with immunoSEQ multiplex PCR; TCRdb holds only in-frame clones, not every one. This table holds roughly 250,000 clones, around 85% found once. Germline V CDR1 and CDR2: SGHVS, FNYEAQ. Trimming took 4 bases from V and 7 from J; bases not matched to a gene: 15. The CDR3 is 19 residues long. The specimen sequenced was PBMCs or T cells enriched from blood (not recorded which). The TCR originated in a woman aged 40 to 50 with acute COVID-19. This sequence joins TRBV7-6 and TRBJ2-1; TRBD2 matches at 14 bases. The CDR3 protein is CASSSRLAGGGTGGNEQFF. The CDR3, as DNA: TGTGCCAGCAGCTCAAGACTAGCGGGAGGGGGTACCGGAGGTAATGAGCAGTTCTTC.